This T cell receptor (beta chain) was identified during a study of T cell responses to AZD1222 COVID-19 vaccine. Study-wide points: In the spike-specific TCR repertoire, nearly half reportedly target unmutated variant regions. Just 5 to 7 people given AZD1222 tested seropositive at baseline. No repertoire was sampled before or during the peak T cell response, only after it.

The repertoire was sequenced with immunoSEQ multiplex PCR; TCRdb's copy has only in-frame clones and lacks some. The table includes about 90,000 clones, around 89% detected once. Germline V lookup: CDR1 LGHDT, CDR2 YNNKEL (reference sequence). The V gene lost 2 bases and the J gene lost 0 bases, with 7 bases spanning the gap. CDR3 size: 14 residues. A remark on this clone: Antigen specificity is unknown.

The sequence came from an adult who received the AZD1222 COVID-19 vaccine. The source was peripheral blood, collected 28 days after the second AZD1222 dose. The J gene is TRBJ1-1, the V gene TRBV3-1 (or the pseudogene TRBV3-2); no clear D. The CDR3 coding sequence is TGTGCCAGCAGCCAAAATCTTTTGAACACTGAAGCTTTCTTT. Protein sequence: CASSQNLLNTEAFF.